Presented here are 8 T cell receptor beta chains from one specimen sequenced in a study of T cell clonality in common variable immunodeficiency. Regarding the study as a whole: Fewer deletions and N-nucleotide insertions were reportedly seen in common variable immunodeficiency TCR beta sequences.

These receptors' targets are unknown. The table came from immunoSEQ multiplex PCR; TCRdb's copy has only in-frame clones and leaves some out. The sample contains approximately 38,000 clones, none of them singletons. The specimen was peripheral blood mononuclear cells. Source of these receptors: a human donor with common variable immunodeficiency.

For this clone: The CDR3 end is not reached by the read, which stops 3 residues before it; the germline J gene fills it in. V is TRBV11-2 and J is TRBJ1-2, with TRBD1 identical over 9 bases. The CDR3 covers 14 residues. With V trimmed by 5 bases and J by 6 bases, 7 bases remained unmatched. Germline V gene data show CDR1 as SGHAT and CDR2 as FQNNGV. Here the CDR3 reads CASSPQGARHGYTF. The sequenced part of the CDR3 DNA is TGTGCCAGCAGCCCACAGGGGGCAAGACATGGC.

This clone was picked up many times. The read ends 3 residues shy of where the CDR3 ends; the end is completed using the germline J gene. V usage is TRBV7-8 and J usage is TRBJ2-1; 16 nucleotides match TRBD2. Per germline, CDR1 SGHVS and CDR2 FQNEAQ. The trim removed 5 bases at V and 1 base at J, leaving 2 bases unmatched. The CDR3 loop spans 17 amino acids. CDR3 sequence reads: CASSKGLAGGSYNEQFF. The CDR3 DNA, read in part, is TGTGCCAGCAGCAAGGGACTAGCGGGGGGGTCCTACAATGAG.

This clone showed up just a few times. Since a much larger clone is just one base distant, this may be a read error. The covered CDR3 bases are TGTGCCAGCAGCTTAGGGGGGACAGGGGAGCAGCCC. As protein: CASSLGGTGEQP. The complete CDR3 protein is CASSLGGTGEQPQHF. The J gene is TRBJ1-5, the V gene TRBV7-2; 10 bases line up with TRBD1. With the read ending 3 residues before the CDR3 end, the germline J gene is used to fill in that end. The CDR3 loop spans 15 amino acids. J lost 7 bases, V lost 1 base, and 4 bases had no gene match. The germline V gene has CDR1 SGHTA and CDR2 FQGNSA. Looking up the rest from reference TRBV7-2 and TRBJ1-5 gives the full variable domain: GAGVSQSPSNKVTEKGKDVELRCDPISGHTALYWYRQSLGQGLEFLIYFQGNSAPDKSGLPSDRFSAERTGGSVSTLTIQRTQQEDSAVYLCASSLGGTGEQPQHFGDGTRLSIL.

This clone was seen many times. The read halts 3 residues ahead of the CDR3 end, with the missing end drawn from the germline J gene. This chain connects TRBV5-4 to TRBJ2-7; 8 bases align to TRBD2. Germline assignment: CDR1 SGHNT and CDR2 YYREEE (reference sequence). V lost 4 bases, J lost 0 bases, and 6 bases stayed unmatched. This CDR3 spans 15 amino acids. CDR3 bases read: TGTGCCAGCAGCAAATGGCGGGGGGCCTCCTACGAG. Residues: CASSKWRGASYE. The CDR3 as a whole reads CASSKWRGASYEQYF.

This clone was observed many times. The read ends 3 residues early relative to the CDR3; the germline J gene fills the gap. The V gene is TRBV28, the J gene TRBJ2-7; TRBD1 matches at 7 bases. This CDR3 has 15 amino acids. V lost 6 bases, J lost 3 bases, and 11 bases stayed unmatched. Germline-derived CDR1 and CDR2 are MDHEN and SYDVKM. The sequenced part of the CDR3 DNA is TGTGCCAGCAGACTACACCGGGACAGTATCTACGAG. This translates into CASRLHRDSIYE. The CDR3 as a whole reads CASRLHRDSIYEQYF.

On this clone itself: The CDR3 is cut off 3 residues early in the read; its end comes from the germline J gene. The gene calls are TRBV30 and TRBJ2-5; D is unclear. Germline assignment: CDR1 GTSNPN and CDR2 SVGIG (reference sequence). The ends were cut back, 2 bases at V and 3 bases at J, with 7 bases in the middle. This CDR3 comprises 12 residues. The CDR3 protein is CAWSPSEETQYF. The sequenced CDR3 bases are TGTGCCTGGAGTCCTTCCGAAGAGACC.

This clone has a count of ten or more. The read terminates 3 residues ahead of where the CDR3 ends, so the germline J gene completes it. The chain links TRBV2 to TRBJ2-3; 12 bases map to TRBD2. Germline assignment: CDR1 SNHLY and CDR2 FYNNEI. The CDR3 extends over 16 amino acids. V lost 8 bases and J lost 4; bases outside the gene matches: 10. Partial CDR3 DNA: TGTGCCAGCGGAGGAACTAGCGGGAGGAGGTCAGATACG. Protein: CASGGTSGRRSDT. The full CDR3 is CASGGTSGRRSDTQYF.

This clone was observed at least ten times. The read terminates 3 residues before the CDR3 end, so the remaining end is supplied by the germline J gene. This chain links TRBV29-1 with TRBJ2-4, with a weak D call TRBD2 (6 bases). Germline CDR1 and CDR2: SQVTM and ANQGSEA. Trimming took off 5 bases at V and 8 bases at J, with 13 bases between the two ends. The CDR3 covers 12 residues. The CDR3 protein is CSVWATGDIQYF. The CDR3 bases that were read are TGCAGCGTTTGGGCGACGGGGGACATT.